The sequence of this T cell receptor beta chain was determined in a study of patients and donors after allogeneic stem cell transplantation. TCRdb called the RT-PCR reads again in MiXCR, with one record for every CDR3 protein. This table holds roughly 940,000 distinct CDR3 sequences, approximately 18% found once. This clonotype has only a few counts. The clonotype comes from a human donor who was either an allogeneic HSCT recipient or a stem cell or donor lymphocyte infusion donor (not recorded which). It is not recorded whose cells these are; they may come from a transplant donor. The specimen was blood, either unsorted or a sorted T cell fraction (not recorded which).

CDR3 coding DNA: TGCAGTGCTAGAGCCCTTGTAGCGGGAGCCACAGATACGCAGTATTTT. Translating gives CSARALVAGATDTQYF. The chain uses TRBV20-1 and TRBJ2-3; TRBD2 agrees at 9 bases. Germline loops: CDR1 DFQATT, CDR2 SNEGSKA (reference sequence). This CDR3 contains 16 residues. Trimming at V came to 1 base and at J to 2 bases, leaving 7 bases not matched to a gene.